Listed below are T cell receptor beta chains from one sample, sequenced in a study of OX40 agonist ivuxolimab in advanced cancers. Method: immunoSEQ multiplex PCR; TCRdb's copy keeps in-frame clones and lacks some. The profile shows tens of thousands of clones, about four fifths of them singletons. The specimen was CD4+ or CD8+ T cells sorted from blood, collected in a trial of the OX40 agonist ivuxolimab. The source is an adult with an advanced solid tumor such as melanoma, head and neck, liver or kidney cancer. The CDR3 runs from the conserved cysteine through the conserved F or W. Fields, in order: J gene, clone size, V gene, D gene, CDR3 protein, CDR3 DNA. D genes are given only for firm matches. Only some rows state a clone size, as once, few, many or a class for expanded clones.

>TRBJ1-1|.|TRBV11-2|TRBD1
CASSRTGRITEAFF
TGTGCCAGCAGCCGGACAGGGAGGATCACTGAAGCTTTCTTT
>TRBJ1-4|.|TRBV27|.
CASSLGDEKLFF
TGTGCCAGCAGCCTAGGAGATGAAAAACTGTTTTTT
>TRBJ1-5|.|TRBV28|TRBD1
CASRDRSSYSNQPQHF
TGTGCCAGCAGGGACAGGTCCTCTTATAGCAATCAGCCCCAGCATTTT
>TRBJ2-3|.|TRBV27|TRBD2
CASSLTRDYTFTTDTQYF
TGTGCCAGCAGCCTCACCCGGGACTACACCTTTACCACAGATACGCAGTATTTT
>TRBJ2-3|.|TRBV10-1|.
CASSDTDTQYF
TGCGCCAGCAGTGACACAGATACGCAGTATTTT
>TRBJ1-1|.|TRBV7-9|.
CASRGVATEAFF
TGTGCCAGCAGGGGAGTGGCGACTGAAGCTTTCTTT
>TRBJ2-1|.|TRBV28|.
CASSLDLDTSYNEQFF
TGTGCCAGCAGTTTAGATTTGGACACCTCCTACAATGAGCAGTTCTTC
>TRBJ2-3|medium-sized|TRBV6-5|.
CASSTGISTDTQYF
TGTGCCAGCAGCACAGGGATTAGCACAGATACGCAGTATTTT
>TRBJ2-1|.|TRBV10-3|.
CAISDPGSRDNEQFF
TGTGCCATCAGTGACCCAGGGTCCAGGGACAATGAGCAGTTCTTC
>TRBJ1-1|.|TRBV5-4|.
CASSLSAGRFTEAFF
TGTGCCAGCAGCTTGAGCGCGGGCAGGTTCACTGAAGCTTTCTTT
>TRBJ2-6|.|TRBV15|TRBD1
CATSALIGTESSGANVLTF
TGTGCCACCAGCGCTCTAATCGGGACAGAATCCTCTGGGGCCAACGTCCTGACTTTC
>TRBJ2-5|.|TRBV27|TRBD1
CASSLTDRVGPETQYF
TGTGCCAGCAGTTTGACCGACAGGGTAGGCCCGGAGACCCAGTACTTC
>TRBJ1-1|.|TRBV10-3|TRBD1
CAISGQDRDTEAFF
TGTGCCATCAGTGGTCAGGACAGGGACACTGAAGCTTTCTTT
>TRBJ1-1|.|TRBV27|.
CASSFVRDTEAFF
TGTGCCAGCAGTTTCGTTCGTGACACTGAAGCTTTCTTT
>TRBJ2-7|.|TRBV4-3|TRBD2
CASSQDSHDSGGTYEQYF
TGCGCCAGCAGCCAAGATTCCCACGATAGCGGGGGCACCTACGAGCAGTACTTC
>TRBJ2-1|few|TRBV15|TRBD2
CATSIFSGGGNEQFF
TGTGCCACCAGCATCTTTAGCGGGGGGGGAAATGAGCAGTTCTTC
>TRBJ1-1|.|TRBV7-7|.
CASSLAAERMNTEAFF
TGTGCCAGCAGCTTGGCCGCGGAACGTATGAACACTGAAGCTTTCTTT
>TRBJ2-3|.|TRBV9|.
CASSVGEHPTDTQYF
TGTGCCAGCAGCGTAGGGGAACACCCCACAGATACGCAGTATTTT
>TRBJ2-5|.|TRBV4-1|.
CASRLGETQYF
TGCGCCAGCAGACTTGGGGAGACCCAGTACTTC
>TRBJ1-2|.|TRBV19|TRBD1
CASSLLPGQGSLNYGYTF
TGTGCCAGTAGCCTCCTCCCAGGACAGGGGTCATTGAACTATGGCTACACCTTC
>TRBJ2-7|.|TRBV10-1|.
CASSDFTGLDEQYF
TGCGCCAGCAGTGATTTTACTGGCTTGGACGAGCAGTACTTC
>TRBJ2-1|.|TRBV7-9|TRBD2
CASSSTSGSSYNEQFF
TGTGCCAGCAGCTCCACTAGCGGGAGCTCCTACAATGAGCAGTTCTTC
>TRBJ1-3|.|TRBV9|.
CASSVVPGLSSGNTIYF
TGTGCCAGCAGCGTAGTCCCGGGACTGAGCTCTGGAAACACCATATATTTT
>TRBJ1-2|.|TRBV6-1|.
CASSEATAGPLWGYTF
TGTGCCAGCAGTGAAGCGACCGCGGGACCTCTCTGGGGCTACACCTTC
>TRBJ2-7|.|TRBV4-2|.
CASSQSDLYEQYF
TGTGCCAGCAGCCAATCGGACCTCTACGAGCAGTACTTC
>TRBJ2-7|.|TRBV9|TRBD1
CASSVGTGSSYEQYF
TGTGCCAGCAGCGTCGGGACAGGGAGCTCCTACGAGCAGTACTTC
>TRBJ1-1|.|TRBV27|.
CASSFSGGNTEAFF
TGTGCCAGCAGTTTTAGTGGCGGGAACACTGAAGCTTTCTTT
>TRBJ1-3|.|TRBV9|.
CASSVGTGLDTIYF
TGTGCCAGCAGCGTTGGCACAGGTCTTGACACCATATATTTT
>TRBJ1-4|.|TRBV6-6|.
CASSYTRGGTNEKLFF
TGTGCCAGCAGTTACACGAGGGGAGGGACTAATGAAAAACTGTTTTTT
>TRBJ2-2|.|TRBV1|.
CTSSQDRGLAGGHTGELFF
TGCACCAGCAGCCAAGATAGGGGACTAGCGGGGGGACACACCGGGGAGCTGTTTTTT
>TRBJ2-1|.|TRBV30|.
CAWSVGGAPYNEQFF
TGTGCCTGGAGTGTAGGAGGGGCGCCGTACAATGAGCAGTTCTTC
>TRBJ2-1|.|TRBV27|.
CASSPRGSYNEQFF
TGTGCCAGCAGCCCGAGGGGGTCCTACAATGAGCAGTTCTTC
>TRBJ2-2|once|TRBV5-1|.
CASSLGGSAGELFF
TGCGCCAGCAGCCTGGGTGGGAGCGCCGGGGAGCTGTTTTTT
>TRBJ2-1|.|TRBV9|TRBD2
CASSPWGGGNEQFF
TGTGCCAGCAGCCCTTGGGGGGGTGGCAATGAGCAGTTCTTC
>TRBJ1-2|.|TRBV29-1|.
CSVEGEGPIYGYTF
TGCAGCGTTGAGGGAGAGGGCCCCATCTATGGCTACACCTTC
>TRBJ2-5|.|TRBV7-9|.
CASSPPLGQGGETQYF
TGTGCCAGCAGCCCACCCCTCGGACAGGGAGGGGAGACCCAGTACTTC
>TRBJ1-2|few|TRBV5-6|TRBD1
CASSLEGQGYGYGYTF
TGTGCCAGCAGCTTGGAGGGACAGGGGTACGGCTATGGCTACACCTTC
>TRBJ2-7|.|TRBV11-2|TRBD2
CASSSGTSVSYEQYF
TGTGCCAGCAGCTCCGGGACTAGCGTCTCCTACGAGCAGTACTTC
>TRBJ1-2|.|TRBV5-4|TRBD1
CASSLWQGAGYGYTF
TGTGCCAGCAGCTTGTGGCAGGGGGCTGGCTATGGCTACACCTTC
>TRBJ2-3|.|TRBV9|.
CASREISGGTQYF
TGTGCCAGCAGGGAGATCAGTGGAGGTACGCAGTATTTT
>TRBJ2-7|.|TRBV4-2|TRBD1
CASSQVGQGAYEQYF
TGTGCCAGCAGCCAAGTCGGACAGGGGGCCTACGAGCAGTACTTC
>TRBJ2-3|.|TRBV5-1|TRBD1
CASTTGGSTDTQYF
TGCGCCAGCACCACAGGGGGTTCCACAGATACGCAGTATTTT
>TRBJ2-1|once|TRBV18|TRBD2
CASSPGGEVDEQFF
TGTGCCAGCTCACCCGGGGGGGAAGTCGATGAGCAGTTCTTC
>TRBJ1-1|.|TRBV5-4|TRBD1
CASSPGTVNTEAFF
TGTGCCAGCAGCCCCGGGACAGTGAACACTGAAGCTTTCTTT
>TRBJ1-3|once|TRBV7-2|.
CASSLWNSRNTIYF
TGTGCCAGCAGCTTATGGAACAGTAGAAACACCATATATTTT
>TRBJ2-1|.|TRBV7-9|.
CASSLEWDEQFF
TGTGCCAGCAGCTTAGAATGGGATGAGCAGTTCTTC
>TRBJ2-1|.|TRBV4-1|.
CASSQEGRDNEQFF
TGCGCCAGCAGTCAAGAGGGCAGAGACAATGAGCAGTTCTTC
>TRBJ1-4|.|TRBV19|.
CASSIIYGEKLFF
TGTGCCAGTAGTATAATCTACGGCGAAAAACTGTTTTTT
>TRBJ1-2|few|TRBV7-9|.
CASSFPRPSNYGYTF
TGTGCCAGCAGCTTCCCCCGGCCCTCTAACTATGGCTACACCTTC